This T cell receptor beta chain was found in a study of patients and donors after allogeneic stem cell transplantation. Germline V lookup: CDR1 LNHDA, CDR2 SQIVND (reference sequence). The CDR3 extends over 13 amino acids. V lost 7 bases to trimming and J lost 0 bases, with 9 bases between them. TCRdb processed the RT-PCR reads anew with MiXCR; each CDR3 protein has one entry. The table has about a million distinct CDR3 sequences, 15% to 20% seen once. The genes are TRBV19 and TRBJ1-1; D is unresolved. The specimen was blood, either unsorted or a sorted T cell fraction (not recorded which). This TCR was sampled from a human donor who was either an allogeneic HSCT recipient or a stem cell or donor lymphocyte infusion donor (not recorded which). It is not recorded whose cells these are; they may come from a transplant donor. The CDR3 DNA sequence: TGTGCCAGTAATGTACAATTGAACACTGAAGCTTTCTTT. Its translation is CASNVQLNTEAFF.